This entry describes one T cell receptor (beta chain). What it recognizes is unknown. The sample is drawn from a study of vaccination and CD4 T cells after COVID-19. Turning to the study itself: The post-COVID samples were taken a median roughly 96 days after diagnosis, anywhere from 35 to 161.

V was cut by 7 bases and J by 3 bases, with 9 bases left in between. The CDR3 contains 12 residues. Cultured CD4+ T-cell DNA underwent Oncomine TCR Beta short-read sequencing. One entry per CDR3 protein results from TCRdb running MiXCR on the PCR reads. The sample lists approximately 16,000 distinct CDR3 sequences, roughly 57% occurring once. Treatment indicated: approximately 9-day PBMC culture with coronavirus spike peptide pools or control peptides (ViraFEST assay). This receptor was identified in a human donor who had recovered from COVID-19. Sequenced material: CD4+ T cells from blood, cultured in vitro. This rearrangement joins TRBV12-3 or TRBV12-4 to TRBJ1-1; no clear D gene. The CDR3 DNA sequence: TGTGCCAGCACCCGTGGCGACACTGAAGCTTTCTTT. Amino acids: CASTRGDTEAFF.